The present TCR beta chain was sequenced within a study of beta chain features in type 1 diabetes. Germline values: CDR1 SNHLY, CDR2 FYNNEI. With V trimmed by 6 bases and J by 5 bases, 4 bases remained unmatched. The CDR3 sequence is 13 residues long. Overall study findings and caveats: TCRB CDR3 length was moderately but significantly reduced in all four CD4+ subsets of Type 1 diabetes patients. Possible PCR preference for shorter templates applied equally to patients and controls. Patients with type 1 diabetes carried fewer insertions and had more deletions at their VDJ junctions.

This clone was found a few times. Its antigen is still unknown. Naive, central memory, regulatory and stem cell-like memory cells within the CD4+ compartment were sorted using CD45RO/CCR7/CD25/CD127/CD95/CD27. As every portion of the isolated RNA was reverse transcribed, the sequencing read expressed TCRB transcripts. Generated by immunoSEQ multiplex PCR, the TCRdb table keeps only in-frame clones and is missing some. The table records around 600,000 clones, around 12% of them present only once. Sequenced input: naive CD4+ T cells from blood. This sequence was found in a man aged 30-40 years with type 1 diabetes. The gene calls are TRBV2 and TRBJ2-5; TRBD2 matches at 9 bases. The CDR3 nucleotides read TGTGCCAGCAGAGATGGACTAGCGGAGACCCAGTACTTC. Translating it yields CASRDGLAETQYF. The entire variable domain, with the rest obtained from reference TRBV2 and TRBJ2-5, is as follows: EPEVTQTPSHQVTQMGQEVILRCVPISNHLYFYWYRQILGQKVEFLVSFYNNEISEKSEIFDDQFSVERPDGSNFTLKIRSTKLEDSAMYFCASRDGLAETQYFGPGTRLLVL.